These 12 T cell receptor beta chains originate from one sample sequenced in a study of OX40 agonist ivuxolimab in advanced cancers. The assay was immunoSEQ multiplex PCR, and TCRdb's table has in-frame clones only and misses some. The sample consists of 77,000 or so clones, roughly 87% of them appearing once. Sequencing used CD4+ or CD8+ T cells sorted from blood, obtained in a trial of the OX40 agonist ivuxolimab. The source of these receptors is an adult with an advanced solid tumor such as melanoma, head and neck, liver or kidney cancer.

The rearrangement links TRBV6-1 to TRBJ1-5; D not resolved. CDR3 length: 17 residues. In germline, CDR1 is MNHNS, CDR2 SASEGT. V lost 3 bases to trimming and J lost 0 bases, with 15 bases between them. The CDR3 nucleotides read TGTGCCAGCAGTGAGGGCGCTAGTCCCTATAGCAATCAGCCCCAGCATTTT. It specifies CASSEGASPYSNQPQHF.

The CDR3 reads CASSSWTGTTETQYF. CDR3 nucleotide sequence: TGCGCCAGCAGCTCGTGGACAGGGACCACGGAGACCCAGTACTTC. The V call is TRBV5-1, the J call TRBJ2-5, with 8 bases that match TRBD1. The CDR3 is made up of 15 amino acids. V gave up 3 bases and J gave up 5 bases; unmatched junction bases: 9. CDR1 and CDR2 from the germline V gene are SGHRS and YFSETQ. The complete variable domain, with remaining parts taken from reference TRBV5-1 and TRBJ2-5, reads KAGVTQTPRYLIKTRGQQVTLSCSPISGHRSVSWYQQTPGQGLQFLFEYFSETQRNKGNFPGRFSGRQFSNSRSEMNVSTLELGDSALYLCASSSWTGTTETQYFGPGTRLLVL.

This sequence joins TRBV11-2 and TRBJ2-6; D is perhaps TRBD1 (5 bases). The CDR3 sequence is 13 residues long. Trimming took 3 bases from V and 8 from J, leaving 8 bases between them. Per germline, CDR1 SGHAT and CDR2 FQNNGV. As DNA, the CDR3 is TGTGCCAGCAGCTTCAGGGTTACCAACGTCCTGACTTTC. Amino acids: CASSFRVTNVLTF. Complete variable domain (other parts from reference TRBV11-2 and TRBJ2-6): EAGVAQSPRYKIIEKRQSVAFWCNPISGHATLYWYQQILGQGPKLLIQFQNNGVVDDSQLPKDRFSAERLKGVDSTLKIQPAKLEDSAVYLCASSFRVTNVLTFGAGSRLTVL.

The rearrangement joins TRBV6-1 to TRBJ2-5; D is uncertain. Trimming removed 6 bases at V and 2 bases at J, with 10 bases between. Germline V gene data show CDR1 as MNHNS and CDR2 as SASEGT. CDR3 length: 13 residues. CDR3 sequence (DNA): TGTGCCAGCAGGAAATTAGGACAAGAGACCCAGTACTTC. This sequence encodes CASRKLGQETQYF.

This sequence joins TRBV5-1 and TRBJ2-3; 7 bases agree with TRBD1. Unmatched junction bases numbered 6, after V lost 5 bases and J lost 0 bases. The CDR3 is 15 amino acids. Germline loops: CDR1 SGHRS, CDR2 YFSETQ. The CDR3 reads CASRRGTESTDTQYF. In DNA, the CDR3 is TGCGCCAGCAGACGAGGGACAGAGAGCACAGATACGCAGTATTTT.

This clone showed up just a few times. The chain employs TRBV6-5 and TRBJ1-1; D ambiguous. The CDR3 spans 14 residues. Trimming took off 6 bases at V and 0 bases at J, with 11 bases between the two ends. The germline V gene has CDR1 MNHEY and CDR2 SVGAGI. CDR3 nucleotides: TGTGCCAGCAGCCCCCTTGACTTGAACACTGAAGCTTTCTTT. Translating it yields CASSPLDLNTEAFF.

V gene TRBV7-2 combines with J gene TRBJ2-2; no definite D call. Germline assignment: CDR1 SGHTA and CDR2 FQGNSA. V was trimmed by 2 bases and J by 6 bases, leaving 7 bases between them. The CDR3 is 13 residues long. The CDR3 sequence is CASSLLPPGELFF. The CDR3 bases are TGTGCCAGCAGCTTACTCCCTCCCGGGGAGCTGTTTTTT.

The rearrangement joins TRBV11-3 to TRBJ2-5; D gene ambiguous. Per germline, CDR1 SGHNT and CDR2 YENEEA. V dropped 5 bases and J dropped 0 bases, with 7 bases sitting between them. The CDR3 covers 13 residues. Written as DNA, the CDR3 is TGTGCCAGCAGCGCCGGATACCAAGAGACCCAGTACTTC. Amino acids: CASSAGYQETQYF. Complete variable domain (other parts from reference TRBV11-3 and TRBJ2-5): EAGVVQSPRYKIIEKKQPVAFWCNPISGHNTLYWYLQNLGQGPELLIRYENEEAVDDSQLPKDRFSAERLKGVDSTLKIQPAELGDSAVYLCASSAGYQETQYFGPGTRLLVL.

This clone came up once. Other DNA sequences in the same sample also yield this CDR3. V is TRBV6-1 and J is TRBJ1-2, with a tentative D call TRBD1 (5 bases). Germline CDR1 is MNHNS and CDR2 is SASEGT. There are 14 residues in the CDR3. The V end was cut by 6 bases, the J end by 8 bases, with 19 bases between. The CDR3 protein is CASRIDSAFRGYTF. In DNA form, the CDR3 reads TGTGCCAGCAGGATCGACAGCGCTTTTCGGGGCTACACCTTC.

This clone was detected a few times. The rearrangement joins TRBV6-6 to TRBJ1-5, with D uncertain. The germline gives CDR1 MNHNY, CDR2 SVGAGI (reference sequence). V lost 4 bases and J lost 5, with 9 bases in between. The CDR3 consists of 13 residues. CDR3 coding DNA: TGTGCCAGCAGTTCGGAAGTCGATCAGCCCCAGCATTTT. Its translation is CASSSEVDQPQHF.

The gene calls are TRBV7-2 and TRBJ1-1, with 7 bases lining up with TRBD1. CDR3 length equals 14 residues. Trimming took 2 bases from V and 5 from J; bases not matched to a gene: 5. In germline, CDR1 is SGHTA, CDR2 FQGNSA. The CDR3 nucleotides read TGTGCCAGCAGCTTATTTCAGGGGGAAACTGAAGCTTTCTTT. Translated, it gives CASSLFQGETEAFF.

The chain combines TRBV27 with TRBJ2-3; TRBD1 is a possible D gene (6 bases). There are 14 residues in the CDR3. V dropped 8 bases and J dropped 1 base, with 13 bases sitting between them. Germline V CDR1 and CDR2: MNHEY, SMNVEV (reference sequence). Here the CDR3 DNA reads TGTGCCAGCTTTAGGGCAGGGGGCACAGATACGCAGTATTTT. Amino acid sequence: CASFRAGGTDTQYF.